Detailed here is one TCR beta chain. Sequencing used immunoSEQ multiplex PCR; TCRdb keeps in-frame clones, though not all of them. The sample includes around 150,000 clones, roughly 91% of them seen just once. This entry belongs to a study of OX40 agonist ivuxolimab in advanced cancers. Trimming cost V 0 bases and J 6 bases, with 14 bases left between them. The CDR3 covers 15 residues. Looked up from germline, CDR1 is MGHRA and CDR2 is YSYEKL. The origin of this receptor is an adult with an advanced solid tumor such as melanoma, head and neck, liver or kidney cancer. The sequences come from CD4+ or CD8+ T cells sorted from blood, collected in a trial of the OX40 agonist ivuxolimab. J is TRBJ2-5 and V is TRBV4-1, with TRBD2 as a possible D gene (6 bases). The CDR3: CASSQDLASVQTQYF. Here the CDR3 DNA reads TGCGCCAGCAGCCAAGATTTGGCTAGCGTTCAGACCCAGTACTTC.